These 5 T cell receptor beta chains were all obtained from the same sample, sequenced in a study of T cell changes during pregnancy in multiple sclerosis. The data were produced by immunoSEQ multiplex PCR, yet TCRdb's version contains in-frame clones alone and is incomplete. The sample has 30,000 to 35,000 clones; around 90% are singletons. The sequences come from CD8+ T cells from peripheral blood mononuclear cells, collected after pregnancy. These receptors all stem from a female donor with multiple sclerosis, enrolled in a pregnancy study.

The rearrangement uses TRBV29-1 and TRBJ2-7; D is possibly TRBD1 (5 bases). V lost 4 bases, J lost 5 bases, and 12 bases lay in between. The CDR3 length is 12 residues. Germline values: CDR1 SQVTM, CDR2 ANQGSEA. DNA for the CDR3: TGCAGCGTTGCTACCGACAGAAACGAGCAGTACTTC. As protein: CSVATDRNEQYF.

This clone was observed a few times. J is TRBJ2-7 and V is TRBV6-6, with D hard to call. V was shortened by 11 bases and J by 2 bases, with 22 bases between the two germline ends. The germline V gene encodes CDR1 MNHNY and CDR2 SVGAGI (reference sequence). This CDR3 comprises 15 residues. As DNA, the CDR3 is TGTGCCGGATCCCGCGAGGCCGTTACGACCTACGAGCAGTACTTC. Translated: CAGSREAVTTYEQYF.

The CDR3 DNA sequence: TGTGCCACCCAAATAGGACTAGCGGGGAACTCTAAAAACATTCAGTACTTC. Residues: CATQIGLAGNSKNIQYF. The rearrangement links TRBV15 to TRBJ2-4; TRBD2 agrees at 12 bases. J was trimmed by 4 bases and V by 8 bases; bases with no gene match: 12. Germline V gene lookup returns CDR1 LNHNV and CDR2 YYDKDF (reference sequence). This CDR3 is 17 amino acids long.

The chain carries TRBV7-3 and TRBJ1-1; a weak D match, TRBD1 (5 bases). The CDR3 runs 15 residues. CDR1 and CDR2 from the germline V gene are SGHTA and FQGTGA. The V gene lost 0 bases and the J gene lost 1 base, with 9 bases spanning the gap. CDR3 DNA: TGTGCCAGCAGCTTAACGGGGGGAGCGAACACTGAAGCTTTCTTT. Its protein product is CASSLTGGANTEAFF.

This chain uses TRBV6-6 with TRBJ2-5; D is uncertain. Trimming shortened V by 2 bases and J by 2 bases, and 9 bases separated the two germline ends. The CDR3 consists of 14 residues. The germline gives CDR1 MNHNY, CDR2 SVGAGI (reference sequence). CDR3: CASSYEAKQETQYF. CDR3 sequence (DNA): TGTGCCAGCAGTTACGAGGCCAAACAAGAGACCCAGTACTTC.